These 5 T cell receptor beta chains share one sample of origin, sequenced in a study of blood T cell repertoires in COVID-19. Libraries were prepared by immunoSEQ multiplex PCR; TCRdb keeps only in-frame clonotypes and omits some of them. Here the sample spans around 100,000 clones, 84% being singletons. The source material was peripheral blood. All receptors derive from a human donor in a cohort sampled during active COVID-19.

This sequence joins TRBV5-5 and TRBJ1-4; a weak D match, TRBD1 (5 bases). CDR3 size: 15 residues. The V gene's germline CDR1 is SGHKS and CDR2 YYEKEE (reference sequence). V was trimmed by 1 base and J by 15 bases, leaving 22 bases between them. The CDR3 region has the DNA TGTGCCAGCAGCTTGAGGCGTACCGGGGGAGAAAGGGTGTTTTTT. Its protein product is CASSLRRTGGERVFF.

This clone was recorded a few times. V is TRBV5-4 and J is TRBJ2-2; D gene ambiguous. Germline V gene data show CDR1 as SGHNT and CDR2 as YYREEE (reference sequence). The CDR3 extends over 14 amino acids. V lost 3 bases and J 1 base, leaving 7 bases between the germline ends. This chain's CDR3 is CASSSHRNTGELFF. The CDR3 DNA reads TGTGCCAGCAGCTCCCATAGGAACACCGGGGAGCTGTTTTTT.

The V call is TRBV30, the J call TRBJ2-3; a possible D gene is TRBD1 (6 bases). V lost 1 base to trimming and J lost 0 bases, with 11 bases between them. Germline V gene lookup returns CDR1 GTSNPN and CDR2 SVGIG (reference sequence). The length of the CDR3 is 15 residues. The CDR3 DNA follows: TGTGCCTGGAGTGCAGGGGATACTAGCACAGATACGCAGTATTTT. It is translated as CAWSAGDTSTDTQYF.

The chain is built from TRBV5-1 and TRBJ2-1; maybe TRBD1 (7 bases). Germline lookup yields CDR1 SGHRS and CDR2 YFSETQ. This CDR3 contains 14 residues. Trimming took off 0 bases at V and 6 bases at J, with 10 bases between the two ends. DNA of the CDR3: TGCGCCAGCAGCTTGGGTCAGGGGGGCAATGAGCAGTTCTTC. This encodes CASSLGQGGNEQFF.

This clone was counted a few times. The V and J genes are TRBV5-1 and TRBJ2-4, with a weak D call TRBD2 (5 bases). V lost 2 bases to trimming and J lost 6 bases, with 18 bases between them. The CDR3 runs to 16 residues. The germline gives CDR1 SGHRS, CDR2 YFSETQ. The CDR3 DNA reads TGCGCCAGCAGCTTCGGAGGAACCGCTGAAGGAAACATTCAGTACTTC. Translation gives CASSFGGTAEGNIQYF.